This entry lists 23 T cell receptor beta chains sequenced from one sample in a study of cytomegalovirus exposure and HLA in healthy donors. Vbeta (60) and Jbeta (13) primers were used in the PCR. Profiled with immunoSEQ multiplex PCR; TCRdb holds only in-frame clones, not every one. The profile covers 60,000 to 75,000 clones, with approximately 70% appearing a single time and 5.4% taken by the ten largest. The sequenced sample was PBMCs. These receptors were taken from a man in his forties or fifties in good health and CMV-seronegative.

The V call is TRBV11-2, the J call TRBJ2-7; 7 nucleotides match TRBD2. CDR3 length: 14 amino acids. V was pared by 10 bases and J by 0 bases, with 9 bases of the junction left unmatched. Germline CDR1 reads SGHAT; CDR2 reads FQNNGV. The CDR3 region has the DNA TGTGCCACCAGGAGGGACTACGGCTCCTACGAGCAGTACTTC. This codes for CATRRDYGSYEQYF.

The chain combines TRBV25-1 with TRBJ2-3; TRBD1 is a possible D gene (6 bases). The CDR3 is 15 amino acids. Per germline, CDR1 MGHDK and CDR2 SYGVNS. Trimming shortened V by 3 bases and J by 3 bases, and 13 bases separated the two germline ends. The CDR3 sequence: CASSEAQGWTDTQYF. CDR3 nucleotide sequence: TGTGCCAGCAGTGAGGCCCAGGGGTGGACAGATACGCAGTATTTT.

The CDR3 nucleotides read TGTGCCAGCTCAGAATGGGCTAACACTGAAGCTTTCTTT. Its protein is CASSEWANTEAFF. This rearrangement joins TRBV5-8 to TRBJ1-1; D not certain. Germline lookup yields CDR1 SGHTS and CDR2 YDEGEE. The V end was cut by 7 bases, the J end by 2 bases, with 12 bases between. This CDR3 comprises 13 residues.

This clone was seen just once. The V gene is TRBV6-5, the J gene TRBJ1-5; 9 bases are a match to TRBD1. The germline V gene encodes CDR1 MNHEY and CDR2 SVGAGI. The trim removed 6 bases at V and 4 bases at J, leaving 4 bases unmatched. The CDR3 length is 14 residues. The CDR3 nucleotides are TGTGCCAGCAGGTCGACAGGGGGGAATCAGCCCCAGCATTTT. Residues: CASRSTGGNQPQHF.

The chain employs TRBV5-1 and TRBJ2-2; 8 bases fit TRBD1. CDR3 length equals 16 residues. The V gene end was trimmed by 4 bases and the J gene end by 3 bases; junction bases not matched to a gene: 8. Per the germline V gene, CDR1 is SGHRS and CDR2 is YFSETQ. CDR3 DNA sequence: TGCGCCAGCAGCATCAGGGGGCAGAGGGACACCGGGGAGCTGTTTTTT. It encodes CASSIRGQRDTGELFF.

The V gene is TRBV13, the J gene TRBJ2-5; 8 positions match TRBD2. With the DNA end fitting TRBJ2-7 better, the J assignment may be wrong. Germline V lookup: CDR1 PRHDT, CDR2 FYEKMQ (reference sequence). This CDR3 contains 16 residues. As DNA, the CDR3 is TGTGCCAGCAGCTCAACTCATAGCGGGGACTCCTACGAGCAGTACTTC. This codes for CASSSTHSGDSYEQYF.

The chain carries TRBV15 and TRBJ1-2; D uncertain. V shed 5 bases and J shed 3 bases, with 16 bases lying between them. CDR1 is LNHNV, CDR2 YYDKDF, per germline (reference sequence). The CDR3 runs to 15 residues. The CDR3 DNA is TGTGCCACCAGCCCCGATGGTGCAAACTACTATGGCTACACCTTC. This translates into CATSPDGANYYGYTF.

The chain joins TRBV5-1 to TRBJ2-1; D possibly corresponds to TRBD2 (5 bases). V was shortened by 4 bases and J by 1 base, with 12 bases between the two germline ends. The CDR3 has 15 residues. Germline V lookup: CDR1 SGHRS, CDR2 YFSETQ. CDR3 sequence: CASSPVTGSYNEQFF. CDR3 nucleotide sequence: TGCGCCAGCAGCCCTGTTACGGGGTCCTACAATGAGCAGTTCTTC.

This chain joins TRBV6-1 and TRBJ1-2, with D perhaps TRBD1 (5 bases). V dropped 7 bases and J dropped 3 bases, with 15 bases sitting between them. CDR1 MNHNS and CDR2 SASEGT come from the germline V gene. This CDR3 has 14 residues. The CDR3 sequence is CASTPAGVYYGYTF. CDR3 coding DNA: TGTGCCAGCACCCCGGCGGGGGTCTACTATGGCTACACCTTC.

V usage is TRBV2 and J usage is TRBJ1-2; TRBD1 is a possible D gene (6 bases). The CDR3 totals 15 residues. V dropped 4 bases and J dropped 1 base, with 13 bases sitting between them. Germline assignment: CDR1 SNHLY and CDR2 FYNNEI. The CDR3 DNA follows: TGTGCCAGCAGTGCCGACAGGCGAAGTAACTATGGCTACACCTTC. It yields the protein CASSADRRSNYGYTF. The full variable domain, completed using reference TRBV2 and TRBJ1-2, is EPEVTQTPSHQVTQMGQEVILRCVPISNHLYFYWYRQILGQKVEFLVSFYNNEISEKSEIFDDQFSVERPDGSNFTLKIRSTKLEDSAMYFCASSADRRSNYGYTFGSGTRLTVV.

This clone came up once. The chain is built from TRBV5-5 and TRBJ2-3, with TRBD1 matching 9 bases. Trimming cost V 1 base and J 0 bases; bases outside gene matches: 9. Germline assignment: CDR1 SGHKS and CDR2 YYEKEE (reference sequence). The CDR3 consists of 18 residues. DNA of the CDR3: TGTGCCAGCAGCTTGCTCCTGAGGGACAGGGTTAGCACAGATACGCAGTATTTT. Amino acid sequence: CASSLLLRDRVSTDTQYF. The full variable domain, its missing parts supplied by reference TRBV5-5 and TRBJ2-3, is DAGVTQSPTHLIKTRGQQVTLRCSPISGHKSVSWYQQVLGQGPQFIFQYYEKEERGRGNFPDRFSARQFPNYSSELNVNALLLGDSALYLCASSLLLRDRVSTDTQYFGPGTRLTVL.

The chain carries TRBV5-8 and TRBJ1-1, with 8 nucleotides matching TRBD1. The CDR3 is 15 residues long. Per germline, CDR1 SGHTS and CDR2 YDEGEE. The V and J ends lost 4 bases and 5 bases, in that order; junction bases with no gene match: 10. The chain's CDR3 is CASSPQDRVETEAFF. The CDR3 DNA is TGTGCCAGCAGCCCGCAGGACAGGGTCGAGACTGAAGCTTTCTTT.

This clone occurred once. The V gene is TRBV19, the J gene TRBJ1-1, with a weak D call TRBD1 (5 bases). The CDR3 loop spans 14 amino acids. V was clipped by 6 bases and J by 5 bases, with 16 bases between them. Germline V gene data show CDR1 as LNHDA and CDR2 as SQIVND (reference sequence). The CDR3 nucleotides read TGTGCCAGTAGAGTCTGGGATGGGGGGACTGAAGCTTTCTTT. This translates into CASRVWDGGTEAFF.

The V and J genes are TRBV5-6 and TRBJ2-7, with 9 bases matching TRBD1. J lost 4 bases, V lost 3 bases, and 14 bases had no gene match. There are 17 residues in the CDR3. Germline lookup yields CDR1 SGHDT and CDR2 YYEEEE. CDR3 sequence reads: CASSSRWRGQGMYEQYF. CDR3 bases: TGTGCCAGCAGCTCGCGCTGGAGGGGACAGGGTATGTACGAGCAGTACTTC.

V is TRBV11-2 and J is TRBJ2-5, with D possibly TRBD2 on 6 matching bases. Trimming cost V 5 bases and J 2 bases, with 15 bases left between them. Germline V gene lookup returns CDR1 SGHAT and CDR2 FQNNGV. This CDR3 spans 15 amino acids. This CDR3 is CASSAQTRQQETQYF. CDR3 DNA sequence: TGTGCCAGCAGCGCACAGACTAGACAACAAGAGACCCAGTACTTC. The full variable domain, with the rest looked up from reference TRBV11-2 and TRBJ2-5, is EAGVAQSPRYKIIEKRQSVAFWCNPISGHATLYWYQQILGQGPKLLIQFQNNGVVDDSQLPKDRFSAERLKGVDSTLKIQPAKLEDSAVYLCASSAQTRQQETQYFGPGTRLLVL.

For the CDR3, the DNA is TGCAGTGCTAGGGACGGGGTCGGCTACACCTTC. Amino acid sequence: CSARDGVGYTF. This rearrangement joins TRBV20-1 to TRBJ1-2; D is uncertain. V was shortened by 3 bases and J by 8 bases, with 10 bases between the two germline ends. From germline, CDR1 is DFQATT and CDR2 SNEGSKA (reference sequence). This CDR3 has 11 amino acids.

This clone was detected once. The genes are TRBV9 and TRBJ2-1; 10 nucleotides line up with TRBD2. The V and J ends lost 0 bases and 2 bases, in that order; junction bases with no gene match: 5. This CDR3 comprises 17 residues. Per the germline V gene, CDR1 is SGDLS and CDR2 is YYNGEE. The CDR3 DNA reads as TGTGCCAGCAGCGTAGTGAGCGGGGGGGCGGCCTACAATGAGCAGTTCTTC. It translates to CASSVVSGGAAYNEQFF.

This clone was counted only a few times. CDR3 coding DNA: TGTGCCAGCGCGGGAGTACGGGGGGAGACCCAGTACTTC. Translated, it gives CASAGVRGETQYF. The chain couples TRBV11-2 to TRBJ2-5; 7 bases line up with TRBD2. After removal of 8 bases from V and 5 bases from J, the junction contained 8 bases not matched to a gene. The CDR3 is 13 amino acids. CDR1 SGHAT and CDR2 FQNNGV come from the germline V gene.

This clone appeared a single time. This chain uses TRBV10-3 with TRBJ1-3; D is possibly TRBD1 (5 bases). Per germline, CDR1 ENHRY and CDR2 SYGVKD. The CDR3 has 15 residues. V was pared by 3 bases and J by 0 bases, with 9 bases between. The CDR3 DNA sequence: TGTGCCATCAGTGATTGGGGCCTCTCTGGAAACACCATATATTTT. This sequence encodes CAISDWGLSGNTIYF.

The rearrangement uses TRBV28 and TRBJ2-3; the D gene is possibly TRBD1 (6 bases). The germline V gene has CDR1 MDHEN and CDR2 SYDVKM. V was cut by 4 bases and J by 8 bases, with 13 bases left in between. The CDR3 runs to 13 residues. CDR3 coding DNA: TGTGCCAGCAGTTATCTGGGACAACCTACGCAGTATTTT. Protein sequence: CASSYLGQPTQYF.

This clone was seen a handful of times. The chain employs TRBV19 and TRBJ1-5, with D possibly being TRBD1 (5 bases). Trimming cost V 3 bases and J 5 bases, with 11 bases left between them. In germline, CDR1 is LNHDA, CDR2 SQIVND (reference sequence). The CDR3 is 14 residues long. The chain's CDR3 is CASSIAQGYQPQHF. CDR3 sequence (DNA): TGTGCCAGTAGTATTGCGCAGGGATATCAGCCCCAGCATTTT.

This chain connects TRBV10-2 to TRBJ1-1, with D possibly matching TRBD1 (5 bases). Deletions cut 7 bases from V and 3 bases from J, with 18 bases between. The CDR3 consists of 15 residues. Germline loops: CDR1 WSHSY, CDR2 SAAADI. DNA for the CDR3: TGCGCCAGCATACCCCAGGGCCGTTCCGACACTGAAGCTTTCTTT. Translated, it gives CASIPQGRSDTEAFF.

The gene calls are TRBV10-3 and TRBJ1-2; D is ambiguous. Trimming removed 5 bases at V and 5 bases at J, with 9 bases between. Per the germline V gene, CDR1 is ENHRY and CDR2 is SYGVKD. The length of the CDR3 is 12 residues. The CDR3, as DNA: TGTGCCATCAGTCCCAATTTTTATGGCTACACCTTC. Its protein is CAISPNFYGYTF.